The 2 T cell receptor beta chains reported below all come from one sample, sequenced in a study of blood T cells in healthy people across ages. Using a J-beta primer mix together with a sample-barcoded 5' primer, a second PCR was run for 7 to 11 cycles. TCRdb passed the 5' RACE reads through MiXCR, listing each CDR3 protein once. This repertoire shows 800,000 or so distinct CDR3 sequences, around 25% found once; its top ten account for roughly 3.8%. The data were also submitted as part of a second study, on T cells of mothers and their children.

The material sequenced was blood. These TCRs come from a boy younger than 18 in good health.

The chain employs TRBV2 and TRBJ2-4; D not resolved. This CDR3 region has 14 residues. Trimming left V 2 bases short and J 4 bases short, with 9 bases between. Germline V gene sequence: CDR1 SNHLY, CDR2 FYNNEI. The CDR3: CASSESGFKNIQYF. The DNA for the CDR3 is TGTGCCAGCAGTGAATCCGGATTTAAAAACATTCAGTACTTC.

The chain couples TRBV12-3 or TRBV12-4 to TRBJ2-1; D is perhaps TRBD1 (6 bases). This CDR3 comprises 13 residues. V shed 7 bases and J shed 14 bases, with 21 bases lying between them. The CDR3 reads CASTIIPQGGKFF. DNA of the CDR3: TGTGCCAGCACTATAATTCCACAGGGTGGAAAGTTCTTC.